Listed here is a single T cell receptor beta chain. The sample belongs to a study of blood T cell repertoires in COVID-19. Study context: T cells, B-cell-depleted T cells, or PBMCs supplied cDNA or gDNA.

Original methodology: Using reference gene primer amplification, nucleated cell counts were estimated. Assay: immunoSEQ multiplex PCR; the TCRdb copy retains only in-frame clones and omits some. The V and J calls and clone size come from that table; D and trimming were worked out from the DNA. The table has about 140,000 clones, around 80% seen once. V dropped 5 bases and J dropped 6; count of bases not matched to a gene: 6. Germline V lookup: CDR1 MNHEY, CDR2 SVGEGT. The CDR3 covers 16 residues. The sample was peripheral blood. The rearrangement uses TRBV6-2 or TRBV6-3 and TRBJ2-2; TRBD2 aligns across 13 bases. This TCR was recovered from a human donor in a cohort sampled during active COVID-19. CDR3 coding DNA: TGTGCCAGCAGTAATCCGGGACTAGCGGGGCCCGGGGAGCTGTTTTTT. It specifies CASSNPGLAGPGELFF.